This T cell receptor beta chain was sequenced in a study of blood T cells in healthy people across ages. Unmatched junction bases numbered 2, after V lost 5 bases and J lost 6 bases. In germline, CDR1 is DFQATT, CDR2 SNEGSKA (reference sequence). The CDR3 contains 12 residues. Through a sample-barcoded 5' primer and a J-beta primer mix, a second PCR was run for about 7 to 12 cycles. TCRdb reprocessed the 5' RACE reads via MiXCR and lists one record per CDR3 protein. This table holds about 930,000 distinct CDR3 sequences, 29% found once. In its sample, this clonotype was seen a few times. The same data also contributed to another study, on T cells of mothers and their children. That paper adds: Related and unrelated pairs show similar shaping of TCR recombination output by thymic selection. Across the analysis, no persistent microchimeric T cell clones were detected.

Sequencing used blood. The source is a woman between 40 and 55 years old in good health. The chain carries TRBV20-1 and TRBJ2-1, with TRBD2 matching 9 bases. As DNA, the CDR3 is TGCAGTGCTCGCGGGGGGGCCAATGAGCAGTTCTTC. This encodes CSARGGANEQFF.